The T cell receptor beta chain under discussion was sequenced for a study of graft-versus-host responses after intestinal transplantation. Turning to the study itself: Every recipient had anti-thymocyte globulin induction and 2 to 3 years of tacrolimus plus steroids.

The V gene's germline CDR1 is GTSNPN and CDR2 SVGIG (reference sequence). The CDR3 contains 13 residues. V was cut by 0 bases and J by 5 bases, with 7 bases left in between. Regarding the study as a whole: The study associated peak circulating GvH clone levels with early post-transplant HvG declines. Allograft graft-versus-host to host-versus-graft clonal ratios ran high in patients with graft-donor T cell macrochimerism. Among recipient marrow samples, GvH clones were found; some appeared first in ileum or blood.

This clone has only a few counts. Antigen: not known. The protocol was immunoSEQ multiplex PCR, while the TCRdb copy is restricted to in-frame clones and leaves out a portion. The sample lists about 47,000 clones; 85% to 95% were seen once. The origin of this receptor is a human patient who received an intestinal transplant, so some T cells may come from the graft donor. The chain uses TRBV30 and TRBJ2-2; D is possibly TRBD2 (5 bases). The input for sequencing was PBMCs, taken about 790 days after a first intestinal transplant, on the day of a second. CDR3 sequence (DNA): TGTGCCTGGAGTGTCCGGGAAACCGGGGAGCTGTTTTTT. It is translated as CAWSVRETGELFF.